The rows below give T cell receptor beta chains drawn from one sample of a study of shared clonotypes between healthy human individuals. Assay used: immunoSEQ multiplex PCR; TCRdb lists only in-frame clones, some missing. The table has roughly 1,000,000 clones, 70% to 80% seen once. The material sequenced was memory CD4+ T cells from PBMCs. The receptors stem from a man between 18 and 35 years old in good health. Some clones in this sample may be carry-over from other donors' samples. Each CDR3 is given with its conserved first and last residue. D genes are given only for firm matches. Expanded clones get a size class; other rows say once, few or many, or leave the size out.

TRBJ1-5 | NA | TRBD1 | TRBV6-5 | CASSSTGARPQHF | TGTGCCAGCAGTTCAACAGGGGCTCGGCCCCAGCATTTT
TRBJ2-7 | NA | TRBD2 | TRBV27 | CASSLTLAGAVEQYF | TGTGCCAGCAGTTTAACGCTAGCGGGGGCTGTCGAGCAGTACTTC
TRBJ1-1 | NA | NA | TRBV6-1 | CASRRDGNTEAFF | TGTGCCAGCAGGCGAGACGGGAACACTGAAGCTTTCTTT
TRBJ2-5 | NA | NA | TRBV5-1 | CASSLEGIRQETQYF | TGCGCCAGCAGCTTGGAGGGTATTCGGCAAGAGACCCAGTACTTC
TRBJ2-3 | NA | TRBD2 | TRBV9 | CASRAGLAGTDTQYF | TGTGCCAGCAGAGCAGGACTAGCGGGCACAGATACGCAGTATTTT
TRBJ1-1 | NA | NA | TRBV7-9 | CASSFKKTWGAGSTEAFF | TGTGCCAGCAGCTTTAAGAAGACTTGGGGCGCAGGGAGCACTGAAGCTTTCTTT
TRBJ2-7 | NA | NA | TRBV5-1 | CASSLNPRWENEQYF | TGCGCCAGCAGCTTGAACCCCAGGTGGGAGAACGAGCAGTACTTC
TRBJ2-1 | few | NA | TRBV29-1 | CSVGTPEIYNEQFF | TGCAGCGTTGGAACTCCGGAAATTTACAATGAGCAGTTCTTC
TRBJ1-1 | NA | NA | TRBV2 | CASFGTLNTEAFF | TGTGCCAGCTTTGGGACATTGAACACTGAAGCTTTCTTT
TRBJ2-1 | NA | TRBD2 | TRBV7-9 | CASRKPLGAGVYNEQFF | TGTGCCAGCAGGAAACCCCTAGGAGCGGGAGTCTACAATGAGCAGTTCTTC
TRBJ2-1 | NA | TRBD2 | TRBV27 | CASRNSGKDEQFF | TGTGCCAGCAGGAATAGCGGGAAGGATGAGCAGTTCTTC
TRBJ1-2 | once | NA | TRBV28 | CASSPRTVGGYTF | TGTGCCAGCAGTCCCCGGACAGTAGGTGGCTACACCTTC
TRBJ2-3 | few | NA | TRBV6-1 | CASSDMGLDTQYF | TGTGCCAGCAGTGATATGGGGTTAGATACGCAGTATTTT
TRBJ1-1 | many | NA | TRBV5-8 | CASSGYTEAFF | TGTGCCAGCAGCGGGTACACTGAAGCTTTCTTT
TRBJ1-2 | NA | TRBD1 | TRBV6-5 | CASRPGTGNYGYTF | TGTGCCAGCAGACCTGGGACAGGGAACTATGGCTACACCTTC
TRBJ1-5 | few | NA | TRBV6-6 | CASSYTGQLGNQPQHF | TGTGCCAGCAGTTACACCGGACAGTTAGGCAATCAGCCCCAGCATTTT
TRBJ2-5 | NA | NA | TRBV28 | CASSISGAHQETQYF | TGTGCCAGCAGTATATCGGGGGCCCACCAAGAGACCCAGTACTTC
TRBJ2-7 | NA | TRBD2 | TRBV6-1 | CASREGLAFYEQYF | TGTGCCAGCAGAGAGGGACTAGCTTTTTACGAGCAGTACTTC
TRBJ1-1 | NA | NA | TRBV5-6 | CASSLALGNTEAFF | TGTGCCAGCAGCTTGGCCTTAGGTAACACTGAAGCTTTCTTT
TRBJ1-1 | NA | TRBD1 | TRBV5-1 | CASSSTGQNTEAFF | TGCGCCAGCAGCTCGACAGGGCAGAACACTGAAGCTTTCTTT
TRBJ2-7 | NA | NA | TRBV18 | CASSRDTTYEQYF | TGTGCCAGCTCCCGGGACACGACCTACGAGCAGTACTTC
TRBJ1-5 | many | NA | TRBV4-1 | CASSPSSVQWNQPQHF | TGCGCCAGCAGCCCAAGTAGCGTACAGTGGAATCAGCCCCAGCATTTT
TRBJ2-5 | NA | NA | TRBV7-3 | CASSQGPRETQYF | TGTGCCAGCAGCCAGGGACCCCGGGAGACCCAGTACTTC
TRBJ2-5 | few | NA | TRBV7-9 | CASSFAGETQYF | TGTGCCAGCAGCTTTGCCGGCGAGACCCAGTACTTC
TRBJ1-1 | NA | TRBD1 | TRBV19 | CASSPRQGRLNTEAFF | TGTGCCAGTAGCCCCAGACAGGGAAGACTGAACACTGAAGCTTTCTTT
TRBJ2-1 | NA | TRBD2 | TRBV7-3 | CASSPTGLALNEQFF | TGTGCCAGCAGCCCAACGGGACTAGCCCTCAATGAGCAGTTCTTC
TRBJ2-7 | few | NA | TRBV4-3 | CASSQNTRGGYEQYF | TGCGCCAGCAGCCAGAATACCAGGGGGGGCTACGAGCAGTACTTC
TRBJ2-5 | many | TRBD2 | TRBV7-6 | CASSLWPPAGGETQYF | TGTGCCAGCAGCTTATGGCCCCCCGCGGGAGGCGAGACCCAGTACTTC
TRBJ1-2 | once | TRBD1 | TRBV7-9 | CASSPGQGGGYTF | TGTGCCAGCAGCCCGGGACAGGGAGGCGGCTACACCTTC
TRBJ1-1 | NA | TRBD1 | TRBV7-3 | CASSPKGHRTGLNTEAFF | TGTGCCAGCAGCCCCAAGGGGCACAGGACAGGGCTGAACACTGAAGCTTTCTTT
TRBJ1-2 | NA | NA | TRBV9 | CASSEGNHGYTF | TGTGCCAGCAGCGAGGGGAATCATGGCTACACCTTC
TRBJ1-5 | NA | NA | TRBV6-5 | CASSGAVNQPQHF | TGTGCCAGCTCTGGCGCGGTTAATCAGCCCCAGCATTTT
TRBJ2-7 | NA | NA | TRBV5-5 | CASSRTGVPSYEQYF | TGTGCCAGCAGCCGGACCGGGGTTCCCTCCTACGAGCAGTACTTC
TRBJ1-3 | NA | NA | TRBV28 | CASSTGYGNTIYF | TGTGCCAGCAGTACAGGGTATGGAAACACCATATATTTT
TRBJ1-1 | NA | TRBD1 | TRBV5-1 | CASSLRRQGDTEAFF | TGCGCCAGCAGCTTGAGGCGGCAGGGGGACACTGAAGCTTTCTTT
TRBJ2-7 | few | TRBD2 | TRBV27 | CASSLVRVGTSAYEQYF | TGTGCCAGCAGTTTAGTCAGGGTCGGGACTAGCGCTTACGAGCAGTACTTC
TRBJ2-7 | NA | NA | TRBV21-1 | CASLRCYYSYEQYF | TGTGCCAGCCTTCGGTGCTACTATTCCTACGAGCAGTACTTC
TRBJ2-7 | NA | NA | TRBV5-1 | CASSLDLHEQYF | TGCGCCAGCAGCTTGGATCTTCACGAGCAGTACTTC
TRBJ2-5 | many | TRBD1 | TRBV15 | CATSIRQGQETQYF | TGTGCCACCAGCATAAGACAGGGGCAAGAGACCCAGTACTTC
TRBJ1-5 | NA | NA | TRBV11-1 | CASSFDNNQPQHF | TGTGCCAGCAGCTTTGACAACAATCAGCCCCAGCATTTT
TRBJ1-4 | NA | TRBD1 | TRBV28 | CASSTGQGNEKLFF | TGTGCCAGCAGTACGGGACAGGGTAATGAAAAACTGTTTTTT
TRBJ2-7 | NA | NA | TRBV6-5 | CASIRAQGNYEQYF | TGTGCCAGCATCCGGGCCCAGGGCAACTACGAGCAGTACTTC
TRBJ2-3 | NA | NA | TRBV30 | CARGRGHGGTDTQYF | TGTGCCCGGGGACGAGGACACGGTGGGACAGATACGCAGTATTTT
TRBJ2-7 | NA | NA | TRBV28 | CASISTTSYEQYF | TGTGCCAGCATTTCGACTACCTCCTACGAGCAGTACTTC
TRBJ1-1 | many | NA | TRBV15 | CATSRDRRAWNTEAFF | TGTGCCACCAGCAGAGATAGGCGGGCCTGGAACACTGAAGCTTTCTTT
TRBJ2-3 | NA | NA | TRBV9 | CASSVQSLYTDTQYF | TGTGCCAGCAGCGTACAGTCCCTGTACACAGATACGCAGTATTTT
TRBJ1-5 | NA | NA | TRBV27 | CASSTRLGQGSINQPQHF | TGTGCCAGCAGTACGCGCCTAGGGCAGGGGTCTATTAATCAGCCCCAGCATTTT
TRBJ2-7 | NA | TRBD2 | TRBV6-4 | CASSLLLAGVPYEQYF | TGTGCCAGCAGCCTACTACTAGCGGGAGTCCCCTACGAGCAGTACTTC
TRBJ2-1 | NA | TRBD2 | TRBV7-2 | CASSPPGLAGGVMQFF | TGTGCCAGCAGCCCACCAGGACTAGCGGGAGGGGTTATGCAGTTCTTC
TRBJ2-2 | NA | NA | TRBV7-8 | CASSLVRKGTGELFF | TGTGCCAGCAGCTTAGTACGGAAAGGGACCGGGGAGCTGTTTTTT